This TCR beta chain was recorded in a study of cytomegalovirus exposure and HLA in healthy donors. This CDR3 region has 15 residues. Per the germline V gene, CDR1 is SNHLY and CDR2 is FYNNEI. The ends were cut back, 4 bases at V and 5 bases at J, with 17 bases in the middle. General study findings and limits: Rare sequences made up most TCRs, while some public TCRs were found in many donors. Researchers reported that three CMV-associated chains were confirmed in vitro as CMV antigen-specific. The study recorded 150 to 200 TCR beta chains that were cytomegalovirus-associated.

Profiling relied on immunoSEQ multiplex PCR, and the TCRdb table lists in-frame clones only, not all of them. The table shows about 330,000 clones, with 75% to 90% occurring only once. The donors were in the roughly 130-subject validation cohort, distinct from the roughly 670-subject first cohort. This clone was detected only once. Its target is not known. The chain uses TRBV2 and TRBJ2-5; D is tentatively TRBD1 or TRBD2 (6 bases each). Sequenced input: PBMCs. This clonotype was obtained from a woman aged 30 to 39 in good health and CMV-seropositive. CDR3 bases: TGTGCCAGCAGTGTGGAGGGGGGTTCAGGGGAGACCCAGTACTTC. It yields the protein CASSVEGGSGETQYF. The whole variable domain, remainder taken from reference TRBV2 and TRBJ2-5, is EPEVTQTPSHQVTQMGQEVILRCVPISNHLYFYWYRQILGQKVEFLVSFYNNEISEKSEIFDDQFSVERPDGSNFTLKIRSTKLEDSAMYFCASSVEGGSGETQYFGPGTRLLVL.